This T cell receptor (beta chain) emerged from a study of CD8+ T cells in alopecia areata. Study as a whole: The SALT score measured affected scalp surface percentage in treated patients.

Worth noting for this clone: Antigen: not known.

Treatment here: oral pan-JAK inhibitor, 5-10 mg twice daily. Both peripheral blood and punch biopsies of lesional scalp skin were obtained from patients who had alopecia areata. Study-level results: A single nonresponder leaves the baseline CD8+ expansion link to response uncertain. Persistence in scalp and blood during tofacitinib was observed for many expanded lesional clones.

CDR1 and CDR2 (germline): SQVTM, ANQGSEA. The CDR3 consists of 12 residues. J gave up 5 bases and V 8 bases, and 4 bases lay outside the gene matches. RNA extraction and reverse transcription yielded cDNA as sequencing template. Sequencing used immunoSEQ multiplex PCR; TCRdb keeps in-frame clones, though not all of them. The sample lists 110,000 or so clones, roughly 50% occurring once. The TCR was taken from a human donor with alopecia areata. Material: CD4+ T cells sorted from blood, obtained at week 24, from a patient treated with tofacitinib. The V gene is TRBV29-1, the J gene TRBJ2-5, with TRBD1 identical over 11 bases. This CDR3 is CSTDRGRETQYF. The CDR3 DNA reads as TGCAGCACGGACAGGGGGCGGGAGACCCAGTACTTC.